This is a list of T cell receptor beta chains from one sample in a study of shared clonotypes between healthy human individuals. Libraries were prepared by immunoSEQ multiplex PCR; TCRdb keeps only in-frame clonotypes and omits some of them. The data hold some 2 million clones, with about 95% observed a single time. Input material: naive CD4+ T cells sorted from blood. These receptors all stem from a man younger than 30 in good health. Each CDR3 is given without its conserved first and last residue.

V,J,CDR3
TRBV5-1,TRBJ2-7,ASSSRDIGTTEQY
TRBV6-1,TRBJ1-5,ASSEDRVQPQH
TRBV7-2,TRBJ2-5,ASSLGGPRQETQY
TRBV5-1,TRBJ1-1,ASSLGPLNTEAF
TRBV6-5,TRBJ2-5,ASAEGLRETQY
TRBV5-1,TRBJ2-7,ASSLVTDEQY
TRBV5-4,TRBJ2-1,ASSVNFNEQF
TRBV6-4,TRBJ1-2,ASSDSRQAGGYT
TRBV5-6,TRBJ2-7,ASRRTGSSYEQY
TRBV18,TRBJ1-1,ASSPPSRGATEAF
TRBV27,TRBJ1-2,ASSFRLGTGFYGYT
TRBV5-1,TRBJ2-1,ASSLDRAEQF